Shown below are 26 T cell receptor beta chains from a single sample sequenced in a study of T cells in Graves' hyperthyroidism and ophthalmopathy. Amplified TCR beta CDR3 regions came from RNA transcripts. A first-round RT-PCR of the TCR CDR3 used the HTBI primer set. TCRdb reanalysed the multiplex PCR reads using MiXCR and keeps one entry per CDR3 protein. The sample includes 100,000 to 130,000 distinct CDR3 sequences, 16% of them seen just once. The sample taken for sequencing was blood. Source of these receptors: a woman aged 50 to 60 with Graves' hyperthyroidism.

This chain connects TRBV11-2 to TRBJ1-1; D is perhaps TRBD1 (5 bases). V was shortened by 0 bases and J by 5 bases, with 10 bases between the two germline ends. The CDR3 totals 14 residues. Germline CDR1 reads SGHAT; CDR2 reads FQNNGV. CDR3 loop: CASSLETVWTEAFF. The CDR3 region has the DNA TGTGCCAGCAGCTTAGAGACAGTATGGACTGAAGCTTTCTTT.

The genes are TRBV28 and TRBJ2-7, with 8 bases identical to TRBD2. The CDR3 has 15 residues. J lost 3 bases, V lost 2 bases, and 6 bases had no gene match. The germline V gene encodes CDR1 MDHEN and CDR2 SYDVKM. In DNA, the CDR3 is TGTGCCAGCAGTTTAAGGAGCGGGGGAAGCTACGAGCAGTACTTC. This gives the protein CASSLRSGGSYEQYF.

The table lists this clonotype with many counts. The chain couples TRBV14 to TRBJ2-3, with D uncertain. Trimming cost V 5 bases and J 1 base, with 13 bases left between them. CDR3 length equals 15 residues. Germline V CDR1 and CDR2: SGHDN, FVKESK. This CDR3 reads CASSTLLAGTDTQYF. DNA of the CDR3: TGTGCCAGCAGCACCCTACTTGCGGGCACAGATACGCAGTATTTT. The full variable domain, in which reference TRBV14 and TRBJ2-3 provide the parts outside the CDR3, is EAGVTQFPSHSVIEKGQTVTLRCDPISGHDNLYWYRRVMGKEIKFLLHFVKESKQDESGMPNNRFLAERTGGTYSTLKVQPAELEDSGVYFCASSTLLAGTDTQYFGPGTRLTVL.

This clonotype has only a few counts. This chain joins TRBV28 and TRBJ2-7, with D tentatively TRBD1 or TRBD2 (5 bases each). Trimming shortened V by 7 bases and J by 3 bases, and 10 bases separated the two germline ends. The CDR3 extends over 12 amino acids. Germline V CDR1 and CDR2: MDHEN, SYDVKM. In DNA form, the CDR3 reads TGTGCCAGCACCCTGAGGGGCTACGAGCAGTACTTC. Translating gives CASTLRGYEQYF.

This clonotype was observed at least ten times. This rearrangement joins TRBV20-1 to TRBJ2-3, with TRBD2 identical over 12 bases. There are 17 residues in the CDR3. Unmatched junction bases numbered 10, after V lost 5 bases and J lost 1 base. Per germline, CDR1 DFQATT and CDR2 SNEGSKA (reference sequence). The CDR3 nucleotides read TGCAGTGCTTTTCCTAGCGGGAGGGCCCGTCGCACAGATACGCAGTATTTT. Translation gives CSAFPSGRARRTDTQYF.

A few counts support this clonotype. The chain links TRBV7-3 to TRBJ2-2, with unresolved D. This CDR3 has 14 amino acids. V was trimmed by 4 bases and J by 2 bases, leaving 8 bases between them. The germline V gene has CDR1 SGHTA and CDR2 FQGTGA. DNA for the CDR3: TGTGCCAGCAGCTCGCAGGTTAACACCGGGGAGCTGTTTTTT. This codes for CASSSQVNTGELFF.

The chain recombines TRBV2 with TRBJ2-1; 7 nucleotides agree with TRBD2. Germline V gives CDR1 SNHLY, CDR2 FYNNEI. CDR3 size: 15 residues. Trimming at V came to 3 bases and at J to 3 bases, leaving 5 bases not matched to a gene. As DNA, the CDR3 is TGTGCCAGCAGTGAGGGCGGGAGACGCTACAATGAGCAGTTCTTC. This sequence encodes CASSEGGRRYNEQFF. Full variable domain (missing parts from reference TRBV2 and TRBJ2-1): EPEVTQTPSHQVTQMGQEVILRCVPISNHLYFYWYRQILGQKVEFLVSFYNNEISEKSEIFDDQFSVERPDGSNFTLKIRSTKLEDSAMYFCASSEGGRRYNEQFFGPGTRLTVL.

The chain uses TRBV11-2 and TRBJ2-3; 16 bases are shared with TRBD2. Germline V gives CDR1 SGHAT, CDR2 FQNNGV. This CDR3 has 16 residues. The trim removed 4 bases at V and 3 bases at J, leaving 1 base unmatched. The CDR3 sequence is CASSSGLAGGTDTQYF. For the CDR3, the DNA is TGTGCCAGCAGCTCGGGACTAGCGGGAGGGACAGATACGCAGTATTTT.

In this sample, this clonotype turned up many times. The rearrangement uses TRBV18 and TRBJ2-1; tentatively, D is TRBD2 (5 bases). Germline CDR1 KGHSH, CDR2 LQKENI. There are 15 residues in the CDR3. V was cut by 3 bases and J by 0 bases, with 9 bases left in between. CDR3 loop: CASSPSGSSYNEQFF. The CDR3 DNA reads TGTGCCAGCTCACCGAGCGGAAGCTCCTACAATGAGCAGTTCTTC.

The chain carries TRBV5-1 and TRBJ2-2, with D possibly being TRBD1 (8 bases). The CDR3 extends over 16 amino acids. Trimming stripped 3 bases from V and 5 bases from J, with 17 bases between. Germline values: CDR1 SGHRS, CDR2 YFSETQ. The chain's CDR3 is CASSSGQGAGTGELFF. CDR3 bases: TGCGCCAGCAGCTCCGGACAGGGAGCGGGGACCGGGGAGCTGTTTTTT.

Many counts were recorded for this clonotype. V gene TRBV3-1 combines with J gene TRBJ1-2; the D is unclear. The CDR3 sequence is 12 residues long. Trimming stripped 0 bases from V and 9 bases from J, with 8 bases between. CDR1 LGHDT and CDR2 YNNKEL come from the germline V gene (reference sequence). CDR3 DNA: TGTGCCAGCAGCCAAGATGATCTGAGCTACACCTTC. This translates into CASSQDDLSYTF.

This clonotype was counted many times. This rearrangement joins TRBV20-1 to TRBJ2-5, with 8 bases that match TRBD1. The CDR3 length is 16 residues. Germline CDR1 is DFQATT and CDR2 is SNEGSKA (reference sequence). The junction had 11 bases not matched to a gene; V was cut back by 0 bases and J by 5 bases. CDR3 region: CSARDFGAGGKETQYF. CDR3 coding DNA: TGCAGTGCTAGAGATTTTGGGGCAGGGGGCAAGGAGACCCAGTACTTC.

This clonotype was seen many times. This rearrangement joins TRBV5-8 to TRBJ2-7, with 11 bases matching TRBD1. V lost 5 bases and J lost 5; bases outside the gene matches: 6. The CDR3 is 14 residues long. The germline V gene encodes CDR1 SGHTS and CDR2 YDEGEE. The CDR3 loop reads CASSRTGGNNEQYF. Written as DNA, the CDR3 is TGTGCCAGCAGTCGGACAGGGGGCAATAACGAGCAGTACTTC. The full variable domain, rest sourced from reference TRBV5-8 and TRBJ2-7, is EAGVTQSPTHLIKTRGQQATLRCSPISGHTSVYWYQQALGLGLQFLLWYDEGEERNRGNFPPRFSGRQFPNYSSELNVNALELEDSALYLCASSRTGGNNEQYFGPGTRLTVT.

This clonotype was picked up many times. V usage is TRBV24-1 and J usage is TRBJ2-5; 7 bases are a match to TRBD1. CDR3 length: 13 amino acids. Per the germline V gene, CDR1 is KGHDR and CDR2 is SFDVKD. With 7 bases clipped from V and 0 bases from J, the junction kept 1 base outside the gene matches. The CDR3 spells CATRGTDQETQYF. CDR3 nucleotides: TGTGCCACCAGGGGGACAGACCAAGAGACCCAGTACTTC.

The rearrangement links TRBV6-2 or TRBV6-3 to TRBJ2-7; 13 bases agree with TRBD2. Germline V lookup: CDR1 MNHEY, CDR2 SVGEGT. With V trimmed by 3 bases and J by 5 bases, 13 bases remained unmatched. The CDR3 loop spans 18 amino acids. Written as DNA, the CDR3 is TGTGCCAGCAGTTATCTGACTAGCGGGAGGAATCGGAACCACGAGCAGTACTTC. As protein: CASSYLTSGRNRNHEQYF.

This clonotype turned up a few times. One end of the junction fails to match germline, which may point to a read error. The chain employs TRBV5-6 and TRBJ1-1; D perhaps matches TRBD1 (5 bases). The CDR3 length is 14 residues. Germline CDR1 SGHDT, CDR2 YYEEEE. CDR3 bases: TGTGCCAGCACCTTGGGTCAGGGAGCAACTGAAGCTTTCTTT. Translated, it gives CASTLGQGATEAFF.

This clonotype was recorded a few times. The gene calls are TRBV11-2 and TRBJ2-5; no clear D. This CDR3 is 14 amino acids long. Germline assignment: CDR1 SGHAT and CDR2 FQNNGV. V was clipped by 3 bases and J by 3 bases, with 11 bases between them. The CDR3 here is CASSLSVWEETQYF. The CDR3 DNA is TGTGCCAGCAGCTTGAGTGTCTGGGAAGAGACCCAGTACTTC.

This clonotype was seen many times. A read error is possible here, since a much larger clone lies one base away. CDR3 sequence: CSARVGITDTQCF. The CDR3 DNA reads TGCAGTGCTAGAGTCGGAATCACAGATACGCAGTGTTTT. The V call is TRBV20-1, the J call TRBJ2-3; unclear D gene. Germline values: CDR1 DFQATT, CDR2 SNEGSKA (reference sequence). This CDR3 is built from 13 residues.

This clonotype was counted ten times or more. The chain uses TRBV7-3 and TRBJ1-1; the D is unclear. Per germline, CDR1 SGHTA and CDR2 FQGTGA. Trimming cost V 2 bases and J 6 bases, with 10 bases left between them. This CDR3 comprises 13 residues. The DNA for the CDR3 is TGTGCCAGCAGCTTAGACCGGGAAGCTGAAGCTTTCTTT. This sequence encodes CASSLDREAEAFF.

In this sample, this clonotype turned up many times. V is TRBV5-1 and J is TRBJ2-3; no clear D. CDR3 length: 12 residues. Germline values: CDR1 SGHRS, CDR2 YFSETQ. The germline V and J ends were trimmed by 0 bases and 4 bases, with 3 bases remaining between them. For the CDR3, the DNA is TGCGCCAGCAGCTTGGCCCCAGATACGCAGTATTTT. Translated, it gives CASSLAPDTQYF.

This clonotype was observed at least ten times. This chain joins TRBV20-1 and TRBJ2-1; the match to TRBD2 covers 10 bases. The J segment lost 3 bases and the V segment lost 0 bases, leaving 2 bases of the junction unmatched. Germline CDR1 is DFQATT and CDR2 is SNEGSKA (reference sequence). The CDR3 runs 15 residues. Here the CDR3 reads CSAREASGSYNEQFF. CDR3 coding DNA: TGCAGTGCTAGAGAGGCTAGCGGGAGCTACAATGAGCAGTTCTTC.

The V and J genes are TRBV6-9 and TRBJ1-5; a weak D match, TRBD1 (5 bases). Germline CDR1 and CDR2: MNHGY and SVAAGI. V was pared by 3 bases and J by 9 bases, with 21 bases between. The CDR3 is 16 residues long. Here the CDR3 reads CASSYFGTVHSGPQHF. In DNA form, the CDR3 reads TGTGCCAGCAGTTACTTCGGGACCGTTCACAGTGGGCCCCAGCATTTT.

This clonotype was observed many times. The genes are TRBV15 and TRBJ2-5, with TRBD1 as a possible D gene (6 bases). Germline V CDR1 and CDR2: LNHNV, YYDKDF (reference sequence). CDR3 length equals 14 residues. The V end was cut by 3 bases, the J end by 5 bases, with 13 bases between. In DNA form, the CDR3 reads TGTGCCACCAGCAGCGGACAGTTGACTGAGACCCAGTACTTC. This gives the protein CATSSGQLTETQYF.

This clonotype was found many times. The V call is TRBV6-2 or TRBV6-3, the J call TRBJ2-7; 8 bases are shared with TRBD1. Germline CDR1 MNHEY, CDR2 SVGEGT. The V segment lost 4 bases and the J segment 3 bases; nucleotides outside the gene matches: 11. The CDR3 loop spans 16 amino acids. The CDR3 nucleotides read TGTGCCAGCAGTTTCCTCCCCGTGACAGGGGACTACGAGCAGTACGTC. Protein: CASSFLPVTGDYEQYV.

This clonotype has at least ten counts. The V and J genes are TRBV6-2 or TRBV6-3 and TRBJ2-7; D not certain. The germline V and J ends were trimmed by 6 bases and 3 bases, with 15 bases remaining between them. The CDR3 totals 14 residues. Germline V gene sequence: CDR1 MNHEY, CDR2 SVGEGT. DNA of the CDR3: TGTGCCAGCAGCCTCTGGAGTAGAAGCTACGAGCAGTACGTC. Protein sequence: CASSLWSRSYEQYV.

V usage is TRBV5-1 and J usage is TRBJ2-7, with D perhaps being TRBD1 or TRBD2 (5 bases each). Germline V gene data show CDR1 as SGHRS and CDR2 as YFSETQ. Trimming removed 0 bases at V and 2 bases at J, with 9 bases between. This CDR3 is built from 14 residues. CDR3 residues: CASSLGGIPYEQYF. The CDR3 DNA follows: TGCGCCAGCAGCTTGGGGGGGATCCCCTACGAGCAGTACTTC.